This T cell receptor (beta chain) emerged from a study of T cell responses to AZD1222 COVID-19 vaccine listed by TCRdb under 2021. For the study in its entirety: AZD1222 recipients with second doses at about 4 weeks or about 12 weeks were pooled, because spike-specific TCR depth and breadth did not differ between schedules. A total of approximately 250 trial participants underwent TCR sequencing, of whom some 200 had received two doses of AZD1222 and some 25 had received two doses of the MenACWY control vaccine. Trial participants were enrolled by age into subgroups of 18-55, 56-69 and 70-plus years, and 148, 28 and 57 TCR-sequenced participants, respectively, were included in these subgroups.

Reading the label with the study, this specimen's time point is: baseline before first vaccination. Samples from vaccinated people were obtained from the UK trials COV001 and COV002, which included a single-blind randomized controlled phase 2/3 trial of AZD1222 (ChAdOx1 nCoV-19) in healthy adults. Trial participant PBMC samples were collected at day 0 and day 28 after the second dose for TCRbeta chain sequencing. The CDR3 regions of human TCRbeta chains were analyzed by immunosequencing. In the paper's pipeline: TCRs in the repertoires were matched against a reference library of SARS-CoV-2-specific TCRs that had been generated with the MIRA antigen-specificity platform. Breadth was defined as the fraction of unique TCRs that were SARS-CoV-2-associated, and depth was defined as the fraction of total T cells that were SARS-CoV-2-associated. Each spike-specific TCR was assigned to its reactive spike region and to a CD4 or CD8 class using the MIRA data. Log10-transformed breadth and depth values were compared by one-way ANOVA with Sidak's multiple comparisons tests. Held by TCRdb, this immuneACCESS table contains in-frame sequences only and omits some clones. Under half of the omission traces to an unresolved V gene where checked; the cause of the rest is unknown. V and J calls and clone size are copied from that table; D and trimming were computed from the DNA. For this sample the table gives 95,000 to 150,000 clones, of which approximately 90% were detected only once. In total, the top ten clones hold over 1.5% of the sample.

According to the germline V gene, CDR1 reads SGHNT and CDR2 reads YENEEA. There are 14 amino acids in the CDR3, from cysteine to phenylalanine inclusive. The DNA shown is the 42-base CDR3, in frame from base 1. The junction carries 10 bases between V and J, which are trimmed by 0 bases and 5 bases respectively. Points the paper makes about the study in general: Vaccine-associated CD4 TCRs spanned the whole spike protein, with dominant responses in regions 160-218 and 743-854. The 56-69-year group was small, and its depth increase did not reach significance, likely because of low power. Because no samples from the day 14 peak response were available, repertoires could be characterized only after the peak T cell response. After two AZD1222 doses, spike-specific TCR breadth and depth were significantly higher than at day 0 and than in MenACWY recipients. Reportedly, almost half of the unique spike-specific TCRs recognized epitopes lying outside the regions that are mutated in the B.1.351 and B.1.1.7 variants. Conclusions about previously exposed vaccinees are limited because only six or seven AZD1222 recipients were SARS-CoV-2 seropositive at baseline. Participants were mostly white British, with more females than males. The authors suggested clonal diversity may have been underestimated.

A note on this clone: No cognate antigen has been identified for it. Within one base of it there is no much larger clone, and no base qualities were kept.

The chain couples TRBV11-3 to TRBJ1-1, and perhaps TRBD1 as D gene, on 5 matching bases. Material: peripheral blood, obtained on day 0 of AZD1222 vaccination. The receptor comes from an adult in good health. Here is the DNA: TGTGCCAGCAGCTTAGACGGGGAGGGGACTGAAGCTTTCTTT. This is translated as CASSLDGEGTEAFF.